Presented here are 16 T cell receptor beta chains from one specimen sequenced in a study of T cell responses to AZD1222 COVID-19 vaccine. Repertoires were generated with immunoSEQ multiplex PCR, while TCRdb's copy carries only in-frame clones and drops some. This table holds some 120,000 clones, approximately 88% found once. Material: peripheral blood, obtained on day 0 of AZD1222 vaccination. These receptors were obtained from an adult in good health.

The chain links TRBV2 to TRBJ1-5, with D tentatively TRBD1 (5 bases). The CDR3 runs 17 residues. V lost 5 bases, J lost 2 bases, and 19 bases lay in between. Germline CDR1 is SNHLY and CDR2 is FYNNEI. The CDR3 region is CASSIGQGLMGNQPQHF. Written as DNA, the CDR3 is TGTGCCAGCAGTATAGGGCAGGGCCTTATGGGCAATCAGCCCCAGCATTTT.

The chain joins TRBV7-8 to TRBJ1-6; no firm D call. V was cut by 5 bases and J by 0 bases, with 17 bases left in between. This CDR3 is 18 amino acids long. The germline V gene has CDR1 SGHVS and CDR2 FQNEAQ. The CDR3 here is CASSRRPQESSYNSPLHF. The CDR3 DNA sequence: TGTGCCAGCAGCCGGCGACCCCAGGAAAGCTCCTATAATTCACCCCTCCACTTT.

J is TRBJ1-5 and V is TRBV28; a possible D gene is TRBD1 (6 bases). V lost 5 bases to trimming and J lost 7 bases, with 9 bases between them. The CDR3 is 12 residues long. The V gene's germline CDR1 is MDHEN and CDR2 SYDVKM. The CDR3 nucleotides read TGTGCCAGCAGTCGACAGGACCAGCCCCAGCATTTT. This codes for CASSRQDQPQHF.

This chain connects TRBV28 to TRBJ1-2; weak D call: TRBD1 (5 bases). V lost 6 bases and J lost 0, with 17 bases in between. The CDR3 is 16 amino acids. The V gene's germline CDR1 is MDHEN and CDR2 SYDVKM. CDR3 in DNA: TGTGCCAGCAGAACTTCCGGGACTCCAGCTAACTATGGCTACACCTTC. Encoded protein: CASRTSGTPANYGYTF.

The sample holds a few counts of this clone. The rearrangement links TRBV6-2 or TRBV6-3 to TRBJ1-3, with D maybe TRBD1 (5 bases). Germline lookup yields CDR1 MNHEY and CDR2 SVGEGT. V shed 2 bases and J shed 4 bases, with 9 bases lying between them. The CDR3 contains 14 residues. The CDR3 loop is CASSYRGIGNTIYF. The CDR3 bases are TGTGCCAGCAGTTACCGGGGGATCGGAAACACCATATATTTT.

CDR3 DNA sequence: TGTGCCAGCAGTTTACTTTGGCAGGGGGCCTACGAGCAGTACTTC. Amino acids: CASSLLWQGAYEQYF. The chain joins TRBV28 to TRBJ2-7; 7 bases are shared with TRBD1. V gave up 2 bases and J gave up 2 bases; unmatched junction bases: 6. The CDR3 has 15 amino acids. Germline V gene sequence: CDR1 MDHEN, CDR2 SYDVKM.

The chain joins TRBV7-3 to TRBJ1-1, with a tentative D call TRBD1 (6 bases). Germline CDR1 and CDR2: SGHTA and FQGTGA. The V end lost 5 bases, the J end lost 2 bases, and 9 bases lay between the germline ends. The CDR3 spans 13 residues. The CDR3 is CASSLTGNTEAFF. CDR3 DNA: TGTGCCAGCAGCCTGACAGGAAACACTGAAGCTTTCTTT.

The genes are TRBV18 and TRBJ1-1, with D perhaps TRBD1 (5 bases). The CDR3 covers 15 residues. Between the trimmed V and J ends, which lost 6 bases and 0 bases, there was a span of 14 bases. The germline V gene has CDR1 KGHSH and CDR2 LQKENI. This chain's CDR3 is CASSNNGAMNTEAFF. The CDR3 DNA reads TGTGCCAGCTCGAACAACGGGGCGATGAACACTGAAGCTTTCTTT.

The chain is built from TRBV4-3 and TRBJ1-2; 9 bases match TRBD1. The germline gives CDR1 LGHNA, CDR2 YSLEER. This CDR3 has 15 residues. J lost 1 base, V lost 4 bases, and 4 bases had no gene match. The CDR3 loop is CASSPGQGHNYGYTF. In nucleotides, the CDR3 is TGCGCCAGCAGCCCCGGACAGGGGCATAACTATGGCTACACCTTC.

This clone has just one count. CDR3 bases: TGTGCCAGCAGCCCCGGGACAGGGAACACCATATATTTT. Protein sequence: CASSPGTGNTIYF. The chain uses TRBV7-3 and TRBJ1-3, with TRBD1 identical over 9 bases. Per germline, CDR1 SGHTA and CDR2 FQGTGA. V was pared by 5 bases and J by 7 bases, with 3 bases of the junction left unmatched. The CDR3 is 13 residues long.

CDR3 nucleotides: TGTGCCATCAGTGAGTCTTACTTCCGTGAGTCGAACGGGAAAATTGTTCAGCCCCAGCATTTT. It specifies CAISESYFRESNGKIVQPQHF. The rearrangement uses TRBV10-3 and TRBJ1-5; no firm D call. The V end lost 0 bases, the J end lost 6 bases, and 30 bases lay between the germline ends. This CDR3 contains 21 residues. Germline V CDR1 and CDR2: ENHRY, SYGVKD.

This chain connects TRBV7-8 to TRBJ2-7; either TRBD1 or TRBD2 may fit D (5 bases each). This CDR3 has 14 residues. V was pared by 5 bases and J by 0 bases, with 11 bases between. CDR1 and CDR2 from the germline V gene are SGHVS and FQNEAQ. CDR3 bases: TGTGCCAGCAGCCCCGGGGCCATCTCCTACGAGCAGTACTTC. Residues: CASSPGAISYEQYF. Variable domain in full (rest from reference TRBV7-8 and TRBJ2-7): GAGVSQSPRYKVAKRGQDVALRCDPISGHVSLFWYQQALGQGPEFLTYFQNEAQLDKSGLPSDRFFAERPEGSVSTLKIQRTQQEDSAVYLCASSPGAISYEQYFGPGTRLTVT.

The CDR3, as DNA: TGTGCCACCAGTGATTTCGGACAGGGGGATGGCTACACCTTC. Encoded protein: CATSDFGQGDGYTF. The V call is TRBV24-1, the J call TRBJ1-2; 10 nucleotides align to TRBD1. Germline lookup yields CDR1 KGHDR and CDR2 SFDVKD. Trimming removed 1 base from V and 6 bases from J; junction bases left unmatched: 1. CDR3 length equals 14 residues.

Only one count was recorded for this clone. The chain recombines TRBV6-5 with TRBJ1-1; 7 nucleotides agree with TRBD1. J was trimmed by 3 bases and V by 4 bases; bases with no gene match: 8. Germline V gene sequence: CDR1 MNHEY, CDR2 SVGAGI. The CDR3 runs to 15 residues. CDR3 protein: CASSSSVTGDTEAFF. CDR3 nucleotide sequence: TGTGCCAGCAGTTCATCGGTCACAGGGGACACTGAAGCTTTCTTT.

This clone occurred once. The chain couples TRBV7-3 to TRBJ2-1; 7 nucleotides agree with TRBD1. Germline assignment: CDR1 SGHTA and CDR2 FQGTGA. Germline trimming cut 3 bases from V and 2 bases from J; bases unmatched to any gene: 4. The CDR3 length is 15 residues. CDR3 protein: CASSFSQGAYNEQFF. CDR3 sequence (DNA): TGTGCCAGCAGCTTCAGCCAGGGGGCCTACAATGAGCAGTTCTTC.

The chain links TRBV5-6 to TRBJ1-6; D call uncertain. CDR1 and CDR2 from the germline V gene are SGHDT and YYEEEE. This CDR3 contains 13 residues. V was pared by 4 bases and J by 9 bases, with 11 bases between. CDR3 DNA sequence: TGTGCCAGCAGCCCACTGATGGGTTCACCCCTCCACTTT. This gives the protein CASSPLMGSPLHF.